This is a list of T cell receptor beta chains from one sample in a study of T cells in Graves' hyperthyroidism and ophthalmopathy. Using its own MiXCR run on the multiplex PCR reads, TCRdb lists one record per CDR3 protein. The table includes around 250,000 distinct CDR3 sequences, more than 12% detected once. Input material: blood. Receptors originate from a woman aged 40 to 50 with Graves' hyperthyroidism that later progressed to Graves' ophthalmopathy. The CDR3 runs from the conserved cysteine through the conserved F or W. Fields, in order: D gene, clone size, J gene, V gene, CDR3 protein, CDR3 DNA. D genes are given only for firm matches. The listing skips clone size in some rows; elsewhere it reads once, few, many or a size class.

D: TRBD2; size: many; J: TRBJ2-4; V: TRBV19; CDR3: CASSLVWGGSEKNIQYF; DNA: TGTGCCAGTAGCCTAGTCTGGGGGGGATCGGAAAAAAACATTCAGTACTTC
D: NA; size: many; J: TRBJ1-1; V: TRBV13; CDR3: CASSLRAEAFF; DNA: TGTGCCAGCAGCTTACGAGCTGAAGCTTTCTTT
D: TRBD1; size: many; J: TRBJ1-2; V: TRBV6-1; CDR3: CASSPAGTGEGYTF; DNA: TGTGCCAGCAGTCCCGCCGGGACAGGGGAAGGCTACACCTTC
D: NA; size: few; J: TRBJ1-1; V: TRBV19; CDR3: CASSITPRLNTEAFF; DNA: TGTGCCAGTAGTATAACCCCCCGGTTGAACACTGAAGCTTTCTTT
D: NA; size: many; J: TRBJ2-6; V: TRBV30; CDR3: CAWSTGANVLTF; DNA: TGTGCCTGGAGCACTGGGGCCAACGTCCTGACTTTC
D: TRBD2; size: many; J: TRBJ2-7; V: TRBV12-3/TRBV12-4; CDR3: CASSWTRGIEQYF; DNA: TGTGCCAGCAGTTGGACTAGGGGTATCGAGCAGTACTTC
D: NA; size: many; J: TRBJ2-7; V: TRBV3-1; CDR3: CASSQGNGGPPYEQYF; DNA: TGTGCCAGCAGCCAAGGAAACGGAGGGCCTCCCTACGAGCAGTACTTC
D: TRBD1; size: many; J: TRBJ1-1; V: TRBV27; CDR3: CASSVNRDRGRGAFF; DNA: TGTGCCAGCAGTGTAAACCGGGACAGGGGGCGCGGAGCTTTCTTT
D: NA; size: few; J: TRBJ2-5; V: TRBV5-1; CDR3: CASSLYPGTQETQYF; DNA: TGCGCCAGCAGCTTGTATCCAGGTACCCAAGAGACCCAGTACTTC
D: NA; size: few; J: TRBJ2-7; V: TRBV11-2; CDR3: CASGLRRDLYEQYF; DNA: TGTGCCAGCGGTTTACGGCGGGACCTCTACGAGCAGTACTTC
D: NA; size: many; J: TRBJ2-5; V: TRBV4-1; CDR3: CASSQTGGETQYF; DNA: TGCGCCAGCAGCCAAACGGGCGGAGAGACCCAGTACTTC
D: TRBD1; size: few; J: TRBJ1-1; V: TRBV7-8; CDR3: CASSSAYRGSGTEAFF; DNA: TGTGCCAGCAGCTCAGCCTACAGGGGAAGCGGCACTGAAGCTTTCTTT
D: NA; size: many; J: TRBJ1-5; V: TRBV7-2; CDR3: CASSFAANSNQPQHF; DNA: TGTGCCAGCAGCTTTGCGGCGAATAGCAATCAGCCCCAGCATTTT
D: TRBD1; size: NA; J: TRBJ2-4; V: TRBV20-1; CDR3: CSATLRDRGPLAKNIQYF; DNA: TGCAGTGCGACACTCCGGGACAGGGGGCCCCTAGCCAAAAACATTCAGTACTTC
D: NA; size: few; J: TRBJ1-5; V: TRBV19; CDR3: CASSAGQFNQPQHF; DNA: TGTGCCAGTAGTGCCGGACAGTTCAATCAGCCCCAGCATTTT
D: NA; size: many; J: TRBJ1-1; V: TRBV30; CDR3: CAWSEHRWTEAFF; DNA: TGTGCCTGGAGTGAACACCGTTGGACTGAAGCTTTCTTT
D: NA; size: many; J: TRBJ1-5; V: TRBV4-1; CDR3: CASSQGGDPGELQPQHF; DNA: TGCGCCAGCAGCCAAGGGGGGGATCCGGGAGAACTTCAGCCCCAGCATTTT
D: TRBD1; size: many; J: TRBJ2-7; V: TRBV6-1; CDR3: CATTDRVYEQYF; DNA: TGTGCCACCACTGACAGGGTATACGAGCAGTACTTC
D: NA; size: NA; J: TRBJ2-1; V: TRBV11-2; CDR3: CASSQDLTGSYNEQFF; DNA: TGTGCCAGCAGCCAAGATCTGACGGGATCCTACAATGAGCAGTTCTTC
D: TRBD2; size: many; J: TRBJ2-1; V: TRBV9; CDR3: CASSATTSGSHNEQFF; DNA: TGTGCCAGCAGCGCCACCACTAGCGGGAGCCACAATGAGCAGTTCTTC
D: TRBD2; size: NA; J: TRBJ2-2; V: TRBV5-1; CDR3: CASSLTSGRSTGELFF; DNA: TGCGCCAGCAGCTTGACTAGCGGGAGAAGCACCGGGGAGCTGTTTTTT
D: TRBD1; size: few; J: TRBJ2-3; V: TRBV20-1; CDR3: CSASPDRGFYDTQYF; DNA: TGCAGTGCTAGTCCGGACAGGGGATTTTATGATACGCAGTATTTT
D: NA; size: many; J: TRBJ1-5; V: TRBV7-9; CDR3: CASSHGPNQPQHF; DNA: TGTGCCAGCAGCCATGGTCCCAATCAGCCCCAGCATTTT
D: NA; size: many; J: TRBJ2-1; V: TRBV7-2; CDR3: CASSLGLSKSWRPDGDEQFF; DNA: TGTGCCAGCAGCTTAGGGCTCTCTAAATCGTGGAGGCCTGACGGGGATGAGCAGTTCTTC
D: NA; size: many; J: TRBJ2-3; V: TRBV20-1; CDR3: CSAGVRHTDTQYF; DNA: TGCAGTGCGGGGGTTAGGCACACAGATACGCAGTATTTT
D: NA; size: many; J: TRBJ2-7; V: TRBV28; CDR3: CATEDGGRTYEQYF; DNA: TGTGCCACCGAGGATGGGGGGCGGACCTACGAGCAGTACTTC
D: TRBD2; size: many; J: TRBJ2-1; V: TRBV18; CDR3: CASSPRTSNEQFF; DNA: TGTGCCAGCTCACCAAGGACTAGTAATGAGCAGTTCTTC
D: NA; size: many; J: TRBJ1-5; V: TRBV20-1; CDR3: CSARGTVSNQPQHF; DNA: TGCAGTGCTAGAGGGACAGTAAGCAATCAGCCCCAGCATTTT
D: NA; size: many; J: TRBJ2-5; V: TRBV6-1; CDR3: CASRPPGVETQYF; DNA: TGTGCCAGCCGCCCCCCGGGGGTAGAGACCCAGTACTTC
D: NA; size: many; J: TRBJ2-7; V: TRBV5-1; CDR3: CASSGSGTLTYEQYF; DNA: TGCGCCAGCAGCGGGTCCGGGACCCTGACCTACGAGCAGTACTTC
D: NA; size: many; J: TRBJ1-1; V: TRBV5-5; CDR3: CASSLVLFTEAFF; DNA: TGTGCCAGCAGCTTGGTCTTGTTCACTGAAGCTTTCTTT
D: NA; size: many; J: TRBJ1-1; V: TRBV28; CDR3: CASSAPGQVGNTEAFF; DNA: TGTGCCAGCAGTGCGCCCGGACAAGTGGGGAACACTGAAGCTTTCTTT
D: NA; size: many; J: TRBJ2-5; V: TRBV18; CDR3: CASSPKQETQYF; DNA: TGTGCCAGCTCACCCAAACAAGAGACCCAGTACTTC
D: TRBD2; size: NA; J: TRBJ2-5; V: TRBV3-1; CDR3: CARSQRPGGETHYF; DNA: TGTGCCAGGAGCCAAAGGCCGGGAGGAGAGACCCACTACTTC
D: NA; size: NA; J: TRBJ1-1; V: TRBV2; CDR3: CASSRTGGNAEAFF; DNA: TGTGCCAGCAGCCGAACAGGTGGGAACGCTGAAGCTTTCTTT
D: NA; size: few; J: TRBJ1-4; V: TRBV28; CDR3: CASSFGGIDEKLFF; DNA: TGTGCCAGCAGCTTCGGGGGTATTGATGAAAAACTGTTTTTT
D: TRBD1; size: many; J: TRBJ2-7; V: TRBV10-2; CDR3: CASTVGQDRGSGYEQYF; DNA: TGCGCCAGCACGGTCGGCCAGGACAGGGGGTCGGGCTACGAGCAGTACTTC
D: NA; size: many; J: TRBJ1-5; V: TRBV28; CDR3: CASSLRTVNQPQHF; DNA: TGTGCCAGCAGTTTACGGACAGTAAATCAGCCCCAGCATTTT
D: TRBD1; size: many; J: TRBJ1-2; V: TRBV6-1; CDR3: CASSGDRTGDYGYTF; DNA: TGTGCCAGCAGTGGCGATAGGACAGGGGACTATGGCTACACCTTC
D: NA; size: many; J: TRBJ1-6; V: TRBV2; CDR3: CASGSLRKGSSYNSPLHF; DNA: TGTGCCAGCGGATCCTTGAGAAAGGGGAGCTCCTATAATTCACCCCTCCACTTT
D: NA; size: many; J: TRBJ2-7; V: TRBV11-2; CDR3: CASSLEQQYEQYF; DNA: TGTGCCAGCAGCTTAGAGCAACAATACGAGCAGTACTTC
D: NA; size: NA; J: TRBJ2-5; V: TRBV9; CDR3: CASSVEFSGPQYF; DNA: TGTGCCAGCAGCGTAGAATTTAGCGGTCCCCAGTACTTC
D: NA; size: NA; J: TRBJ2-4; V: TRBV20-1; CDR3: CSARTGPLMNIQYF; DNA: TGCAGTGCACGAACGGGTCCCCTTATGAACATTCAGTACTTC
D: NA; size: many; J: TRBJ1-1; V: TRBV11-2; CDR3: CASSLGQFEAFF; DNA: TGTGCCAGCAGCTTAGGACAGTTTGAAGCTTTCTTT
D: NA; size: many; J: TRBJ1-2; V: TRBV20-1; CDR3: CSVDRLVYGYTF; DNA: TGCAGTGTTGACCGATTAGTCTATGGCTACACCTTC
D: TRBD2; size: many; J: TRBJ2-7; V: TRBV27; CDR3: CASKGGLAGVCYEQYF; DNA: TGTGCCAGCAAAGGGGGACTAGCGGGAGTATGCTACGAGCAGTACTTC
D: NA; size: many; J: TRBJ2-7; V: TRBV28; CDR3: CASSLAGPNEQYF; DNA: TGTGCCAGCAGTTTGGCTGGGCCCAACGAGCAGTACTTC
D: NA; size: many; J: TRBJ1-2; V: TRBV3-1; CDR3: CASSQGASDLQRHGYTF; DNA: TGTGCCAGCAGCCAAGGGGCCTCGGACCTACAGCGTCATGGCTACACCTTC
D: TRBD2; size: many; J: TRBJ2-5; V: TRBV2; CDR3: CASKMTSGFETQYF; DNA: TGTGCCAGCAAGATGACTAGCGGGTTTGAGACCCAGTACTTC
D: NA; size: NA; J: TRBJ2-3; V: TRBV10-3; CDR3: CAISQGTDTQYF; DNA: TGTGCCATCAGCCAGGGCACAGATACGCAGTATTTT
D: NA; size: many; J: TRBJ1-1; V: TRBV27; CDR3: CASRLPGYTEAFF; DNA: TGTGCCAGCAGACTTCCAGGATACACTGAAGCTTTCTTT
D: TRBD1; size: NA; J: TRBJ2-3; V: TRBV24-1; CDR3: CATTSPGTGNTDTQYF; DNA: TGTGCCACCACATCACCCGGGACAGGGAACACAGATACGCAGTATTTT
D: NA; size: few; J: TRBJ1-3; V: TRBV5-6; CDR3: CASSSQDWWGNTIYF; DNA: TGTGCCAGCAGCTCTCAGGACTGGTGGGGAAACACCATATATTTT